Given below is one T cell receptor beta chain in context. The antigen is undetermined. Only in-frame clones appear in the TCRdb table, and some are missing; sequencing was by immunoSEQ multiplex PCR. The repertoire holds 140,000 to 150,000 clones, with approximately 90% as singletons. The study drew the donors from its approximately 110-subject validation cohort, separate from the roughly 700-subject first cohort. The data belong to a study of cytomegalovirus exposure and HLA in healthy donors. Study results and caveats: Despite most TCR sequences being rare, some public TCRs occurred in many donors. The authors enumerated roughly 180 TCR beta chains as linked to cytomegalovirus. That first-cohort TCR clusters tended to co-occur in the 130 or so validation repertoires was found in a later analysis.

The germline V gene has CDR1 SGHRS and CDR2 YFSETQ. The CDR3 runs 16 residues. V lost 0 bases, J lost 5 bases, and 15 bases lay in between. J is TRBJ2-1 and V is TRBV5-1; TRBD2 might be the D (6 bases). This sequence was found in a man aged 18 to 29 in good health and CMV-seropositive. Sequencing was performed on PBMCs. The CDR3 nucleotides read TGCGCCAGCAGCTTGGCCGTGCCTGGGAGGCACAATGAGCAGTTCTTC. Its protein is CASSLAVPGRHNEQFF.